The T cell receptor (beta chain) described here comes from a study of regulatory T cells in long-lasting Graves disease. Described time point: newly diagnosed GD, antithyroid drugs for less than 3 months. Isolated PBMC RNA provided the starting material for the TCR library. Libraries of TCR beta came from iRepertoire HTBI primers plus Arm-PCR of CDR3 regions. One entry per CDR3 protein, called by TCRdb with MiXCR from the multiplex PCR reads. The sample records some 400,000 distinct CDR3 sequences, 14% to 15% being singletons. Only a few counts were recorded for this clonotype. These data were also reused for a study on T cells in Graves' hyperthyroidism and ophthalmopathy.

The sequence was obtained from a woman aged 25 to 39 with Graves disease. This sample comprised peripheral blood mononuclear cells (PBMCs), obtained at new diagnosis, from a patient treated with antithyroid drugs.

CDR3 sequence: CASSLLGMRGEQYF. DNA for the CDR3: TGTGCCAGCAGCTTGCTCGGGATGAGAGGGGAGCAGTACTTC. This sequence joins TRBV5-8 and TRBJ2-7, with D maybe TRBD2 (5 bases). From germline, CDR1 is SGHTS and CDR2 YDEGEE. CDR3 length: 14 amino acids. V dropped 1 base and J dropped 7 bases, with 15 bases sitting between them.